The next 18 T cell receptor beta chains were all read from a single sample in a study of cytomegalovirus exposure and HLA in healthy donors. PCR employed 60 Vbeta and 13 Jbeta primers. The assay was immunoSEQ multiplex PCR, and TCRdb's table has in-frame clones only and misses some. The data hold 150,000 to 200,000 clones, with roughly 85% observed a single time. Sequencing was carried out using PBMCs. The origin of the receptors is a woman aged 40 to 49 in good health and CMV-seronegative.

J is TRBJ1-1 and V is TRBV2, with no clear D. The germline V and J ends were trimmed by 4 bases and 2 bases, with 14 bases remaining between them. Germline CDR1 is SNHLY and CDR2 is FYNNEI. The length of the CDR3 is 15 residues. Here the CDR3 reads CASSGEGSLNTEAFF. The CDR3 bases are TGTGCCAGCAGTGGGGAGGGCAGCCTAAACACTGAAGCTTTCTTT.

The chain links TRBV15 to TRBJ1-1; D is uncertain. The CDR3 runs 16 residues. With 1 base removed from V and 4 bases from J, the gap between germline ends came to 16 bases. The germline V gene has CDR1 LNHNV and CDR2 YYDKDF (reference sequence). The CDR3 region is CATSRAGLGRSTEAFF. The CDR3 nucleotides read TGTGCCACCAGCAGAGCGGGGTTAGGTCGGAGCACTGAAGCTTTCTTT.

This chain uses TRBV30 with TRBJ2-7; D is ambiguous. Trimming left V 5 bases short and J 0 bases short, with 8 bases between. The CDR3 has 12 residues. Germline assignment: CDR1 GTSNPN and CDR2 SVGIG (reference sequence). CDR3 amino acids: CAWAHSSYEQYF. The DNA for the CDR3 is TGTGCCTGGGCCCATAGCTCCTACGAGCAGTACTTC.

V gene TRBV28 combines with J gene TRBJ1-5; TRBD1 matches 7 bases. The CDR3 has 14 residues. Germline loops: CDR1 MDHEN, CDR2 SYDVKM. Trimming took 3 bases from V and 9 from J; bases not matched to a gene: 8. CDR3 DNA: TGTGCCAGCAGTTTGGGGGACAGCCATTGGCCCCAGCATTTT. Residues: CASSLGDSHWPQHF.

V gene TRBV5-5 combines with J gene TRBJ1-1, with 9 bases matching TRBD1. The CDR3 is 15 residues long. Germline V CDR1 and CDR2: SGHKS, YYEKEE (reference sequence). Trimming cost V 3 bases and J 5 bases; bases outside gene matches: 8. DNA for the CDR3: TGTGCCAGCAGCTCTCCGGGACAGGGAGTAACTGAAGCTTTCTTT. Translating gives CASSSPGQGVTEAFF.

This sequence joins TRBV9 and TRBJ2-1; no clear D gene. This CDR3 is built from 13 residues. V shed 0 bases and J shed 8 bases, with 9 bases lying between them. Germline CDR1 and CDR2: SGDLS and YYNGEE. The CDR3 nucleotides are TGTGCCAGCAGCGTAGGGGCCGGCGATGAGCAGTTCTTC. The encoded protein is CASSVGAGDEQFF. Looking up the rest from reference TRBV9 and TRBJ2-1 gives the full variable domain: DSGVTQTPKHLITATGQRVTLRCSPRSGDLSVYWYQQSLDQGLQFLIQYYNGEERAKGNILERFSAQQFPDLHSELNLSSLELGDSALYFCASSVGAGDEQFFGPGTRLTVL.

V is TRBV6-5 and J is TRBJ1-1; 9 bases agree with TRBD1. The CDR3 runs 15 residues. The V segment lost 4 bases and the J segment 9 bases; nucleotides outside the gene matches: 12. Germline CDR1 and CDR2: MNHEY and SVGAGI. This CDR3 reads CASSWGQGGERKAFF. CDR3 coding DNA: TGTGCCAGCAGTTGGGGACAGGGTGGGGAGAGGAAAGCTTTCTTT.

This clone was seen a single time. Here the CDR3 reads CASSSGEETQYF. The CDR3, as DNA: TGTGCCAGCAGCTCCGGGGAAGAGACCCAGTACTTC. The chain is built from TRBV27 and TRBJ2-5, with D perhaps matching TRBD2 (5 bases). Trimming cost V 6 bases and J 3 bases, with 8 bases left between them. The germline V gene has CDR1 MNHEY and CDR2 SMNVEV (reference sequence). The CDR3 is made up of 12 amino acids.

The chain employs TRBV4-3 and TRBJ2-1; 9 bases are a match to TRBD2. The CDR3 is 15 amino acids. Germline V CDR1 and CDR2: LGHNA, YSLEER. The V and J ends lost 0 bases and 9 bases, in that order; junction bases with no gene match: 6. The CDR3 reads CASSQEGGRASEQFF. For the CDR3, the DNA is TGCGCCAGCAGCCAAGAAGGCGGGAGGGCCTCTGAGCAGTTCTTC.

CDR3 coding DNA: TGTGCAAGTCGCTTAGAGCGGCTGTTCTTC. Translating it yields CASRLERLFF. This chain links TRBV12-2 with TRBJ2-1; whether TRBD2, the table's D call, matches the DNA was not checked. TRBV12-2 is noted as a pseudogene. This CDR3 is 10 amino acids long.

The chain carries TRBV9 and TRBJ2-3; 10 bases align to TRBD2. Trimming at V came to 4 bases and at J to 6 bases, leaving 8 bases not matched to a gene. Germline V gives CDR1 SGDLS, CDR2 YYNGEE. The CDR3 is made up of 15 amino acids. The CDR3 coding sequence is TGTGCCAGCAGCCTGAGCGGGAGGGCCGGGGATACGCAGTATTTT. Protein: CASSLSGRAGDTQYF.

This chain links TRBV6-5 with TRBJ2-2, with D perhaps matching TRBD1 (5 bases). The germline V and J ends were trimmed by 2 bases and 4 bases, with 11 bases remaining between them. The CDR3 spans 15 residues. CDR1 is MNHEY, CDR2 SVGAGI, per germline. The CDR3 bases are TGTGCCAGCAGTTACCCTGGGCAGGGCACCGGGGAGCTGTTTTTT. It translates to CASSYPGQGTGELFF.

The chain recombines TRBV21-1 with TRBJ1-1. TRBV21-1 is deemed a pseudogene. The CDR3 totals 15 residues. The CDR3 reads CASPPAEGKSTEAFF. CDR3 DNA: TGTGCCAGCCCGCCGGCGGAGGGAAAGAGCACTGAAGCTTTCTTT.

This chain links TRBV2 with TRBJ2-7; TRBD1 aligns across 8 bases. Losses at the gene ends were 5 bases for V and 5 bases for J; bases not matched to a gene: 8. Germline V gene sequence: CDR1 SNHLY, CDR2 FYNNEI. The CDR3 is 14 residues long. In nucleotides, the CDR3 is TGTGCCAGCAGTACAACCCCCAGGGGGCACGAGCAGTACTTC. Translation gives CASSTTPRGHEQYF.

V and J are TRBV9 and TRBJ2-2; 12 nucleotides match TRBD1. V dropped 5 bases and J dropped 8; count of bases not matched to a gene: 7. Germline CDR1 SGDLS, CDR2 YYNGEE. The CDR3 sequence is 15 residues long. CDR3 coding DNA: TGTGCCAGCAGTCGGGACAGGGGGCCTCTGGGGGAGCTGTTTTTT. This codes for CASSRDRGPLGELFF. Full variable domain (missing parts from reference TRBV9 and TRBJ2-2): DSGVTQTPKHLITATGQRVTLRCSPRSGDLSVYWYQQSLDQGLQFLIQYYNGEERAKGNILERFSAQQFPDLHSELNLSSLELGDSALYFCASSRDRGPLGELFFGEGSRLTVL.

The CDR3 loop reads CASSLGGSGNTIYF. The CDR3 nucleotides read TGTGCCAGCAGTTTGGGGGGCTCTGGAAACACCATATATTTT. This chain connects TRBV6-5 to TRBJ1-3, with a possible D match to TRBD1 (5 bases). CDR3 length: 14 amino acids. Trimming removed 4 bases at V and 0 bases at J, with 7 bases between. Looked up from germline, CDR1 is MNHEY and CDR2 is SVGAGI.

The rearrangement links TRBV6-5 to TRBJ2-7, with D unresolved. The ends were cut back, 2 bases at V and 0 bases at J, with 8 bases in the middle. The CDR3 extends over 14 amino acids. The germline CDR1 and CDR2 sequences are MNHEY and SVGAGI. The CDR3 loop reads CASSYHSSSYEQYF. The CDR3 bases are TGTGCCAGCAGTTACCACAGTAGCTCCTACGAGCAGTACTTC.

The chain employs TRBV19 and TRBJ1-1; the D is unclear. This CDR3 is 14 amino acids long. V gave up 7 bases and J gave up 0 bases, with 12 bases separating them. Germline V CDR1 and CDR2: LNHDA, SQIVND (reference sequence). CDR3 sequence (DNA): TGTGCCAGTATGCCAGGCCCCATGAACACTGAAGCTTTCTTT. It encodes CASMPGPMNTEAFF.